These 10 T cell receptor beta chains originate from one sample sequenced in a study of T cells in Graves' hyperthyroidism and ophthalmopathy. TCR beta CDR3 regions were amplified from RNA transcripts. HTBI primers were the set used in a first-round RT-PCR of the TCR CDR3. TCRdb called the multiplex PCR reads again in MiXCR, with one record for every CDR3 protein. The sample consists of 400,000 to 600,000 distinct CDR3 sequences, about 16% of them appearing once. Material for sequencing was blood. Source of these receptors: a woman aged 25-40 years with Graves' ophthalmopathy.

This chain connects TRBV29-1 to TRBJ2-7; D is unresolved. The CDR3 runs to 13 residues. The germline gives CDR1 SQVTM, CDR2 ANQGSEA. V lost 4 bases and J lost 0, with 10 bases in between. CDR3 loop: CSVVMALSYEQYF. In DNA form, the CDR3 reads TGCAGCGTTGTAATGGCCCTCTCCTACGAGCAGTACTTC.

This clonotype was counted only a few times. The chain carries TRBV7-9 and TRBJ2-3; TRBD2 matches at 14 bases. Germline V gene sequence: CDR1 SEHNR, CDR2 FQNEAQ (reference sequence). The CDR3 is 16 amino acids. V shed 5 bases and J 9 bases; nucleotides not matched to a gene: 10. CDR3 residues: CASSRTTSGRARTQYF. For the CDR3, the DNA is TGTGCCAGCAGCCGGACGACTAGCGGGAGGGCCCGCACGCAGTATTTT.

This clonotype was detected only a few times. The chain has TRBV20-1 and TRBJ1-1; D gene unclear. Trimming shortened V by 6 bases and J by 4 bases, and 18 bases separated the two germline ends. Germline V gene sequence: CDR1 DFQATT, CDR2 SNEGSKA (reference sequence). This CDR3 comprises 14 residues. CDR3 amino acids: CSAKGLGSSTEAFF. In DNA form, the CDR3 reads TGCAGTGCCAAAGGGCTGGGTTCGAGCACTGAAGCTTTCTTT.

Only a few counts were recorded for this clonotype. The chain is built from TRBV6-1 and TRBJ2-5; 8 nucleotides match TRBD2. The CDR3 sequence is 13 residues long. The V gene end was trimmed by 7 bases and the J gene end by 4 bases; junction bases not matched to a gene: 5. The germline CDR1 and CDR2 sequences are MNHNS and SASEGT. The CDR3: CASKPGLGETQYF. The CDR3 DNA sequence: TGTGCCAGCAAGCCGGGACTAGGAGAGACCCAGTACTTC.

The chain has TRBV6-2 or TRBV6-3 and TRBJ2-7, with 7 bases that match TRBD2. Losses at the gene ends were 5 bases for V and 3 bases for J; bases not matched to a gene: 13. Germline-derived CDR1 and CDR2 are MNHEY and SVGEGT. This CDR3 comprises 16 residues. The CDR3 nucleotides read TGTGCCAGCAGTCAACTTAGACTAGCCACGATCTACGAGCAGTACTTC. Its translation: CASSQLRLATIYEQYF.

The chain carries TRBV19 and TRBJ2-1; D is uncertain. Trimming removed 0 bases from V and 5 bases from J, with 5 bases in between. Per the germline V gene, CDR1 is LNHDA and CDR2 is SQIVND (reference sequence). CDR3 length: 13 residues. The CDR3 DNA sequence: TGTGCCAGTAGTATAGATCCTGACAATGAGCAGTTCTTC. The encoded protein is CASSIDPDNEQFF.

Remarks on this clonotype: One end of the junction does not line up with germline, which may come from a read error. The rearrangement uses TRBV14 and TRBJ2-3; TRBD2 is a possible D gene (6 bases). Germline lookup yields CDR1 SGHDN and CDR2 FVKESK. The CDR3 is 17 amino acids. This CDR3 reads CASSQAGLMGRTDTQYF. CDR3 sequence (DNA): TGTGCCAGCAGTCAAGCGGGCCTGATGGGACGCACAGATACGCAGTATTTT.

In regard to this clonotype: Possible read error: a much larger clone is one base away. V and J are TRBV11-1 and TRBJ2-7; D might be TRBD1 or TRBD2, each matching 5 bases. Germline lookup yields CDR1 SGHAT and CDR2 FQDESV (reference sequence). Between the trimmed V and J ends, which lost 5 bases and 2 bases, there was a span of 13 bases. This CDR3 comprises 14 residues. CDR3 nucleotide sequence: TGTGCCAGCAGCATGGGGACGGAGGCCTACGAGCAGTACTTC. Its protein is CASSMGTEAYEQYF.

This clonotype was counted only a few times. The CDR3 region is CASSLLGAHDNYEQYF. In DNA, the CDR3 is TGTGCCAGCAGTTTATTAGGGGCACACGACAACTACGAGCAGTACTTC. This chain connects TRBV27 to TRBJ2-7; a weak D match, TRBD1 (5 bases). Germline V gene data show CDR1 as MNHEY and CDR2 as SMNVEV (reference sequence). V lost 1 base, J lost 3 bases, and 16 bases lay in between. This CDR3 is 16 amino acids long.

The CDR3 nucleotides are TGTGCCAGCAGCGTAGAGGCGTCAGGCTACAATGAGCAGTTCTTC. Translating gives CASSVEASGYNEQFF. This rearrangement joins TRBV9 to TRBJ2-1; D unresolved. V gave up 0 bases and J gave up 3 bases, with 10 bases separating them. The CDR3 consists of 15 residues. Germline V lookup: CDR1 SGDLS, CDR2 YYNGEE.